These T cell receptor beta chains were read from a single sample in a study of radiotherapy plus CTLA-4 blockade in lung cancer. Libraries were prepared by immunoSEQ multiplex PCR; TCRdb keeps only in-frame clonotypes and omits some of them. Of about 49,000 clones listed, about 85% were seen once; the top ten hold roughly 25%. Specimen: peripheral blood, collected from a patient treated with radiotherapy plus ipilimumab. These receptors all stem from a human donor with non-small cell lung cancer whose response to radiotherapy plus ipilimumab could not be evaluated. Each CDR3 is given without its conserved first and last residue.

>TRBV12-5|TRBJ2-1
ASGLVVAGEPSEQF
>TRBV2|TRBJ1-1
ASSEAAAGYGTEAF
>TRBV28|TRBJ2-1
ASSLYSGSNEQF
>TRBV19|TRBJ1-1
ASSNQGINTEAF
>TRBV7-8|TRBJ1-5
ASSLQQRGLRNSNQPQH
>TRBV27|TRBJ1-5
ASSLSTTGLNQPQH
>TRBV20-1|TRBJ2-1
SAYGGNEQF
>TRBV11-2|TRBJ2-7
ASSSRDRVPNEQY
>TRBV7-9|TRBJ2-7
ASSYPDRATYEQY
>TRBV19|TRBJ2-4
ASSSTGVNIQY
>TRBV14|TRBJ1-2
ASNMNPGTGGYT
>TRBV19|TRBJ2-7
ASSPVMAGAEQY
>TRBV4-2|TRBJ2-1
ASSQESINEQF
>TRBV5-8|TRBJ1-5
ASSAQGYSNQPQH
>TRBV28|TRBJ2-5
ASSPGSFGEQETQY
>TRBV2|TRBJ1-2
ASSEAQGLQGYGYT
>TRBV27|TRBJ2-1
ASSLLGERGEQF
>TRBV19|TRBJ2-2
ASSPGQGWPGELF
>TRBV4-2|TRBJ1-4
ASSQDTGGLEKLF
>TRBV9|TRBJ1-5
ARSEKGRGRNQPQH
>TRBV11-1|TRBJ1-2
ASSSRLSFEGYT
>TRBV4-1|TRBJ1-2
ASSQARSGAYGYT
>TRBV5-4|TRBJ1-3
ASSLVGLSSGNTIY
>TRBV28|TRBJ1-1
ASSFGGRGVEEAF
>TRBV7-2|TRBJ2-2
ASSLRLARIRSNTGELF
>TRBV28|TRBJ2-7
ASSFQRLAGGNEQY
>TRBV11-1|TRBJ2-7
ASSQQGAHYEQY
>TRBV4-2|TRBJ2-7
ASSPGKLAHEQY
>TRBV6-6|TRBJ2-7
ASSPSSGSSEQY
>TRBV7-9|TRBJ2-1
ASSPPLRLAGVSGEQF
>TRBV6-5|TRBJ2-7
ASSYSTASSYEQY
>TRBV7-9|TRBJ2-5
ASSSGTSPQGQY
>TRBV6-5|TRBJ1-2
ASSYTRTGYGYT
>TRBV15|TRBJ1-5
ATGREGDGNQPQH
>TRBV7-2|TRBJ2-3
ASSPKLAGLTQY
>TRBV28|TRBJ2-7
ASTYWGQGAYEQY
>TRBV28|TRBJ2-7
ASSFSSLYYEQY
>TRBV10-3|TRBJ2-7
AIRSSGQTIYEQY
>TRBV6-6|TRBJ1-5
ASSSRPREPQH
>TRBV5-1|TRBJ2-2
ASSHGRDTGELF
>TRBV28|TRBJ2-5
ASSRTPPKGTQY